This T cell receptor (beta chain) came from a study of blood T cell repertoires in COVID-19. Profiled with immunoSEQ multiplex PCR; TCRdb holds only in-frame clones, not every one. Of around 300,000 clones listed, around nine tenths were seen once; the top ten hold 5.5% to 7%. This CDR3 is 12 amino acids long. Trimming removed 4 bases from V and 7 bases from J, with 7 bases in between. CDR1 and CDR2 (germline): SGHAT, FQDESV (reference sequence). The sample was PBMCs or T cells enriched from blood (not recorded which). The rearrangement joins TRBV11-1 to TRBJ2-2; D remains ambiguous. The source is a woman in her thirties or forties who had recovered from COVID-19. CDR3 coding DNA: TGTGCCAGCAGCTCGGAGTACGGGGAGCTGTTTTTT. This codes for CASSSEYGELFF. The full variable domain, rest sourced from reference TRBV11-1 and TRBJ2-2, is EAEVAQSPRYKITEKSQAVAFWCDPISGHATLYWYRQILGQGPELLVQFQDESVVDDSQLPKDRFSAERLKGVDSTLKIQPAELGDSAMYLCASSSEYGELFFGEGSRLTVL.